This TCR beta chain appears in the sequencing data of a study of cytomegalovirus exposure and HLA in healthy donors. For the study at large: Most genotyped donors, around four fifths of fewer than 400, had Caucasian-associated genetic ancestry. Broader study findings: Several V segments, TRBV6-2 and TRBV6-3 among them, could not be told apart and were dropped. In a later analysis, TCR association rates varied by HLA locus: DRB1 most, HLA-C fewest. Researchers reported in a later analysis that a missense DCLRE1C variant was tied to TCR beta V- and J-gene trimming.

A word on this clone: Its specificity is unknown.

The V and J ends lost 4 bases and 6 bases, in that order; junction bases with no gene match: 5. Per the germline V gene, CDR1 is SGHRS and CDR2 is YFSETQ. The CDR3 has 14 amino acids. The PCR used 60 Vbeta and 13 Jbeta primers. Profiling relied on immunoSEQ multiplex PCR, and the TCRdb table lists in-frame clones only, not all of them. Of 200,000 to 250,000 clones listed, over 80% are singletons. The chain employs TRBV5-1 and TRBJ2-1, with 9 bases fitting TRBD2. This sequence was found in a woman aged 40 to 49 in good health and CMV-seropositive. The material sequenced was PBMCs. The CDR3 nucleotides are TGCGCCAGCAGCGAGACTAGCGGCGCCAATGAGCAGTTCTTC. Its translation: CASSETSGANEQFF.